The source of this T cell receptor (beta chain) is a study of cytomegalovirus exposure and HLA in healthy donors (dated by TCRdb to the late 2010s). Regarding the study in general: According to an earlier analysis of several hundred of the donors, some 180 million T cells yielded 120 million or so unique TCR beta sequences and 276 Gb of sequence data. An early release that covered 640 HLA-typed donors contained about 290 gigabases of sequencing data and 75 million to 100 million unique TCR sequences. Of the 300 to 450 genotyped donors, more than 75% were placed in the genetic ancestry cluster associated with self-reported Caucasian donors. The study aimed to test whether cataloging public T cell receptors could reveal signatures of past pathogen exposure. The study used immunosequencing to profile the T cell repertoires of 666 subjects and linked those repertoires to cytomegalovirus serostatus. Along with the 666-subject first cohort, a separate validation cohort of around 110 different subjects was used. High-throughput TCR immunosequencing, statistical association of individual TCRs with disease status, and machine learning were combined to predict cytomegalovirus infection status. A later analysis re-analyzed previously published TCR beta repertoires from about 730 donors and added high-resolution HLA genotyping to study TCR occurrence patterns. Rather than drawing on any new phenotypic data, the later analysis identified candidate immune exposures from TCR beta sequences and the way those sequences occurred across donors. An earlier analysis of several hundred of the donors used high-throughput TCR beta sequencing to judge whether each TCR beta V gene segment behaved as functional or pseudogenic. Alongside the repertoire data, information on donor age, sex, ethnicity and CMV serostatus was compiled. Genome-wide SNP genotypes for about 55% of the 666 donors were used in a later genetic analysis, which treated that subset as a discovery cohort. All discovery cohort repertoires had been generated on a single sequencing platform. HLA typing covered class I and class II loci at four-digit resolution. The number of typed donors differed by locus: about 629-640 for A, B, C, DRB1 and DQB1; 500 to 550 for DQA1; approximately 600 for DPA1; and about 470 for DPB1. Five DR-DQ haplotypes were treated as single units for association and clustering because of strong linkage in the cohort. Among roughly 400 genotyped donors of the cohort, an average of approximately 240,000 unique TCR beta nucleotide sequences was sequenced per donor, of which about 18% were non-productive.

Library prep was done by the immunoSEQ multiplex PCR assay. A mixture of 60 forward primers for TCR Vbeta segments and 13 reverse primers for TCR Jbeta segments was used in the multiplex PCR. The CDR3 region of rearranged TCR beta genes was amplified from genomic DNA with a multiplex PCR assay. The Illumina HiSeq System was used to sequence the amplified TCR beta libraries as 87-base-pair reads. The study's processing was this. Across the 700 or so repertoires, a later analysis counted 78 million or so unique TCR beta chains, 9 million to 14 million of which were shared by at least two donors. Raw reads were error-corrected and collapsed into unique sequences with a nearest-neighbor algorithm that merged closely related sequences to remove PCR and sequencing errors. Alignment of CDR3 sequences to IMGT reference sequences was used to assign V, D and J gene segments. Each retained sequence needed at least a six-nucleotide match to both a V gene segment and a J gene segment. A rearrangement counted as productive if the CDR3 had no stop codons and remained in frame with V and J, and every other rearrangement counted as non-productive. Following IMGT convention, CDR3 was defined as the stretch from the second conserved V-encoded cysteine to the conserved J-encoded phenylalanine. In an earlier analysis of around 600 of the donors, sequences lacking an unambiguous match to a single V gene segment were excluded. An earlier analysis of about 600 of the donors called V segments functional above 56.7% productive rearrangements and segregating when the between-donor standard deviation exceeded 5%. To diagnose cytomegalovirus status from the catalog of TCR beta chain sequences, a statistical classification framework was built. V and J gene assignment, in a later analysis, came from comparing TCR nucleotide sequences with IMGT/GENE-DB human TR gene sequences. In a later analysis, CDR3 sequences and most-parsimonious VDJ recombination scenarios were assigned using the TCRdist pipeline. A later analysis defined each TCR beta chain by its CDR3 amino acid sequence plus V-gene family, and excluded reads lacking a unique V-gene family. A later analysis removed 450 to 600 highly shared, low-generation-probability nucleotide sequences to deal with suspected cross-contamination and a sequencing artifact. In a later analysis, a clonal expansion index was calculated for each public chain from normalized within-repertoire ranks of inferred template counts. In a later analysis, generation probabilities were computed with a VDJ recombination model fitted to out-of-frame rearrangements, and the resulting probabilities were checked against IGoR. A later analysis scored TCR-TCR, TCR-HLA and TCR-CMV co-occurrence with hypergeometric tests, applying a repertoire-size bias correction to TCR pairs. In a later analysis, false discovery rates were estimated by permuting HLA or CMV assignments 20 times. In a later analysis, co-occurring TCRs were grouped using DBSCAN, with TCRdist sequence similarity added in when clustering inside HLA-allele-positive subsets. Co-occurrence clustering excluded repertoires with fewer than 30,000 or more than 120,000 public chains, plus five with anomalous nucleotide sharing. Not all clones reach the TCRdb copy of this immuneACCESS table, which keeps in-frame sequences only. Checked studies attribute under half of the gap to unresolved V genes and leave the rest unexplained. V, J and clone size are taken as reported in that table, and D and trimming were inferred from the DNA itself. The sample table records 150,000 to 200,000 clones; over 75% of these occur just once. More than 0.2% of the sample lies in the top ten.

In this sample, this clone turned up once. Its antigen remains unidentified. There are no base qualities to consult, and no much larger clone falls within one base. The cohort comprised some 700 healthy bone marrow donors. Cohort members were all nominally healthy when sampled, although unrecorded immune exposures were likely present. The donor tested CMV seronegative, placing the donor among the 352 seronegative members of the cohort. Each donor provided a peripheral blood sample, and peripheral blood mononuclear cells were used for TCR beta sequencing. Genomic DNA extraction from the blood cell samples was performed with the Qiagen DNeasy Blood Extraction Kit. Broader findings and caveats from the paper: HLA typing was unavailable for some donors at each locus, so association tests used only the typed subset. Because counts were too low, 15 to 20 rarely observed V segments, including chromosome 9 orphons, were excluded from the earlier analysis of around 640 of the donors. Broadly in line with IMGT annotations, most TCR beta V segments showed up in productive rearrangements about 87% or about 30% of the time in an earlier analysis of several hundred of the donors. A later genetic analysis associated a missense DCLRE1C variant with V-gene and J-gene trimming of TCR beta chains, and an independent cohort replicated the association. According to a later analysis, TCR association rates differed among HLA loci, with DRB1 alleles showing the most associated TCRs and HLA-C alleles showing the fewest. Sequencing depth was assumed to be roughly uniform across donors in the presence/absence analyses, though that assumption may not hold. A cluster of highly shared sequence variants was judged likely to represent a technical artifact of the sequencing pipeline. Assigning TCR associations to individual alleles was difficult when HLA alleles, especially DR and DQ, strongly co-occurred. According to a later genetic analysis, donors in an Asian-associated ancestry cluster had fewer N-insertions in productive TCRs than the approximately 710-donor mean. Most TCR sequences were observed very rarely across donors, whereas some public TCRs were present in many individuals. It was suggested by the authors that the approach could potentially be generalized to other disease states and immunological phenotypes. Correlated functional status among segregating V segments might be attributable to linkage disequilibrium, but an unknown experimental factor could not be ruled out. In a later analysis, 15,000 to 20,000 TCR beta sequences were associated with specific HLA alleles at a false discovery rate of 0.05. In a later analysis, most CMV-associated TCR beta chains were found to appear HLA-restricted, with HLA associations seemingly driven largely by CMV exposure. The cohort was sequenced for TCR beta chains only, and without alpha or paired-chain data the features that could be detected were limited. A few of the identified cytomegalovirus-associated TCR beta chains were confirmed in vitro to be specific for cytomegalovirus antigens. A further reported finding was that TCR beta sequences accurately predicted the HLA-A and HLA-B alleles for most subjects in the first cohort. For the cohort, immune exposure information was limited to CMV serostatus. In a later analysis, several top co-occurrence clusters were reported to appear linked to parvovirus B19, influenza, CMV and Epstein-Barr virus. The study listed 150 to 200 TCR beta chains as associated with cytomegalovirus. The classifier was reported to diagnose cytomegalovirus status with high specificity and sensitivity in both the original cohort and the validation cohort. In a later analysis, HLA-associated TCR beta chains showed more clonal expansion and lower generation probabilities than non-associated chains that were equally common.

The sequencing sample was made of PBMCs. The source is a girl under three years old in good health and CMV-seronegative.

DNA sequence: TGCGCCAGCAGCTTGGCCCTCTTTGTCCGGGACACCTCTAATTCACCCCTCCACTTT. Translation gives CASSLALFVRDTSNSPLHF. The sequence links TRBV5-1 to TRBJ1-6, with a weak D call of TRBD1 (6 bases match). The V and J ends are trimmed by 0 bases and 6 bases, leaving 22 bases between them. Sequences SGHRS (CDR1) and YFSETQ (CDR2) are obtained from the germline V gene. From its cysteine to its phenylalanine, the CDR3 spans 19 amino acids. Solely the CDR3 DNA is kept, with 57 bases framed from the first base.